The 9 T cell receptor beta chains below come from one sample, sequenced in a study of cytomegalovirus exposure and HLA in healthy donors. The PCR ran on 60 Vbeta and 13 Jbeta primers. Profiling relied on immunoSEQ multiplex PCR, and the TCRdb table lists in-frame clones only, not all of them. The data show 130,000 or so clones, around 72% seen once. The material sequenced was PBMCs. The receptors were sampled from a woman younger than 35 in good health and CMV-seronegative.

The gene calls are TRBV6-1 and TRBJ1-1; perhaps TRBD1 as D (6 bases). The CDR3 runs 15 residues. V was clipped by 0 bases and J by 7 bases, with 15 bases between them. Looked up from germline, CDR1 is MNHNS and CDR2 is SASEGT. The DNA for the CDR3 is TGTGCCAGCAGTGAAGCGAATCCTGGGGGCGGTGAAGCTTTCTTT. The encoded protein is CASSEANPGGGEAFF.

The chain recombines TRBV19 with TRBJ1-1; no reliable D call. Trimming removed 3 bases at V and 0 bases at J, with 20 bases between. The CDR3 has 18 amino acids. CDR1 and CDR2 from the germline V gene are LNHDA and SQIVND (reference sequence). DNA for the CDR3: TGTGCCAGTAGTATCGGGGTCCAGGCCGGGTATCTGAACACTGAAGCTTTCTTT. Translation: CASSIGVQAGYLNTEAFF. Together with reference TRBV19 and TRBJ1-1, the CDR3 gives the full variable domain: DGGITQSPKYLFRKEGQNVTLSCEQNLNHDAMYWYRQDPGQGLRLIYYSQIVNDFQKGDIAEGYSVSREKKESFPLTVTSAQKNPTAFYLCASSIGVQAGYLNTEAFFGQGTRLTVV.

This chain uses TRBV7-9 with TRBJ2-4; unclear D gene. Germline CDR1 SEHNR, CDR2 FQNEAQ (reference sequence). This CDR3 comprises 15 residues. The V gene lost 7 bases and the J gene lost 3 bases, with 16 bases spanning the gap. In DNA form, the CDR3 reads TGTGCCAGCAAGGAGACCCGGATGGGCAAAAACATTCAGTACTTC. Translating gives CASKETRMGKNIQYF.

V and J are TRBV4-2 and TRBJ1-6; 8 nucleotides align to TRBD1. The CDR3 spans 18 residues. The germline gives CDR1 LGHNA, CDR2 YNFKEQ. J was trimmed by 9 bases and V by 0 bases; bases with no gene match: 13. The CDR3 DNA reads TGTGCCAGCAGCCAAGATTGGCCTACCCCAGGGGGCATTTCACCCCTCCACTTT. The encoded protein is CASSQDWPTPGGISPLHF.

This clone was observed a handful of times. V gene TRBV19 combines with J gene TRBJ2-1, with D maybe TRBD1 (5 bases). V lost 4 bases to trimming and J lost 12 bases, with 19 bases between them. The CDR3 extends over 14 amino acids. Germline assignment: CDR1 LNHDA and CDR2 SQIVND (reference sequence). CDR3 bases: TGTGCCAGTAGTACCCAGCAGGGTTCTCCTCGGCAGTTCTTC. Protein: CASSTQQGSPRQFF.

This chain connects TRBV2 to TRBJ2-3; 9 nucleotides align to TRBD1. Germline V gene lookup returns CDR1 SNHLY and CDR2 FYNNEI. Trimming took 3 bases from V and 2 from J; bases not matched to a gene: 21. The CDR3 runs to 21 residues. The CDR3 protein is CASSDFLGDRVEWSPTDTQYF. The CDR3 DNA sequence: TGTGCCAGCAGTGACTTTCTGGGGGACAGGGTAGAGTGGAGTCCCACAGATACGCAGTATTTT.

The V call is TRBV19, the J call TRBJ1-2, with D unresolved. V dropped 5 bases and J dropped 5 bases, with 12 bases sitting between them. In germline, CDR1 is LNHDA, CDR2 SQIVND (reference sequence). CDR3 size: 13 residues. DNA of the CDR3: TGTGCCAGTAGTTCACCGGAGGTATATGGCTACACCTTC. It encodes CASSSPEVYGYTF. The whole variable domain, remainder taken from reference TRBV19 and TRBJ1-2, is DGGITQSPKYLFRKEGQNVTLSCEQNLNHDAMYWYRQDPGQGLRLIYYSQIVNDFQKGDIAEGYSVSREKKESFPLTVTSAQKNPTAFYLCASSSPEVYGYTFGSGTRLTVV.

This clone was detected only a few times. The chain is built from TRBV6-1 and TRBJ2-5, with a tentative D call TRBD2 (5 bases). The J call is uncertain, as TRBJ2-7 better fits the DNA end. The CDR3 contains 14 residues. Germline assignment: CDR1 MNHNS and CDR2 SASEGT. In DNA form, the CDR3 reads TGTGCCAGCAGCTGGTCGGCGGGTTCGGGCGAGCAGTACTTC. Translation: CASSWSAGSGEQYF.

In its sample, this clone was seen a few times. This chain joins TRBV5-1 and TRBJ2-5, with TRBD1 as a possible D gene (6 bases). CDR3 length: 13 residues. Trimming took off 6 bases at V and 0 bases at J, with 9 bases between the two ends. The V gene's germline CDR1 is SGHRS and CDR2 YFSETQ. CDR3 protein: CASKGQNQETQYF. The CDR3 DNA follows: TGCGCCAGCAAAGGACAGAACCAAGAGACCCAGTACTTC.